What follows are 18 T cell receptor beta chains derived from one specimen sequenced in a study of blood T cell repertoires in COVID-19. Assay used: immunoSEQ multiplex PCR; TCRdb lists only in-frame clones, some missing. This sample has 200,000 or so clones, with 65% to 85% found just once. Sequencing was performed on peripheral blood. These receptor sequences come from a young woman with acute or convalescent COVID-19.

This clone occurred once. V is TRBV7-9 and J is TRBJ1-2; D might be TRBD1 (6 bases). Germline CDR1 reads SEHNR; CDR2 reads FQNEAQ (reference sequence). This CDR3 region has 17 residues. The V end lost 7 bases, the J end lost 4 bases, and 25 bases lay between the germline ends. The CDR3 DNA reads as TGTGCCAGCAACTTCCGGGACATTCGCTCGGGACCCTATGGCTACACCTTC. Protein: CASNFRDIRSGPYGYTF.

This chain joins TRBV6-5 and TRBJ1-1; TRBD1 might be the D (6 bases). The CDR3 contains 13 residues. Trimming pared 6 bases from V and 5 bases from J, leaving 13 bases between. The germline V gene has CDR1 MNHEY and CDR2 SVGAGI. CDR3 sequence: CASRTQGVTEAFF. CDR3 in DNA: TGTGCCAGCAGGACACAGGGTGTAACTGAAGCTTTCTTT.

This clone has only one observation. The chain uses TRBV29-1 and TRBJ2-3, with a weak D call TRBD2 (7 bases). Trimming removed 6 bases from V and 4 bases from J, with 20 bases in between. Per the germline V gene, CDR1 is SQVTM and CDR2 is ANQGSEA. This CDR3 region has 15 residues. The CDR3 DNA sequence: TGCAGCGTGTGGTTGGCGGGGGCTTCACCAGATACGCAGTATTTT. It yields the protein CSVWLAGASPDTQYF.

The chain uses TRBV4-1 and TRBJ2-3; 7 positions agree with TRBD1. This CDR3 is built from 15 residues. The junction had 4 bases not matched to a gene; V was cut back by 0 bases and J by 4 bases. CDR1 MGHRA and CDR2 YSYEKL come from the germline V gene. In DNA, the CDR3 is TGCGCCAGCAGCCAAGAAGGGCAGGGGGCAGATACGCAGTATTTT. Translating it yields CASSQEGQGADTQYF.

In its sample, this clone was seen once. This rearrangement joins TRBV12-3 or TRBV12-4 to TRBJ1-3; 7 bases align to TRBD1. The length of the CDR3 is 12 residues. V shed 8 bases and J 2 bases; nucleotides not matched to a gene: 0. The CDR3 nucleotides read TGTGCCAGCCAGGGGGCTGGAAACACCATATATTTT. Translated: CASQGAGNTIYF.

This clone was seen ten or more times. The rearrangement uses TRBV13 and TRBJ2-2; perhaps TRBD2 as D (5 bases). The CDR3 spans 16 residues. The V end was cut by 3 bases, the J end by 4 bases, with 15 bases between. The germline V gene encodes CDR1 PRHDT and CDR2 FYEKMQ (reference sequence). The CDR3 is CASSFRLLAPTGELFF. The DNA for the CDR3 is TGTGCCAGCAGCTTCCGGCTCCTAGCACCCACCGGGGAGCTGTTTTTT. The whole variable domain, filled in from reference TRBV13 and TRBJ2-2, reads AAGVIQSPRHLIKEKRETATLKCYPIPRHDTVYWYQQGPGQDPQFLISFYEKMQSDKGSIPDRFSAQQFSDYHSELNMSSLELGDSALYFCASSFRLLAPTGELFFGEGSRLTVL.

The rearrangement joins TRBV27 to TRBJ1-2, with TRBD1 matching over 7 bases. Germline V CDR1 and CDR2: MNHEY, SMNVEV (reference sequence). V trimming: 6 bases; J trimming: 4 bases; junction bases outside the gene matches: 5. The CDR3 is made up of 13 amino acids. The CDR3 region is CASSQQGFYGYTF. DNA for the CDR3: TGTGCCAGCAGCCAACAGGGGTTCTATGGCTACACCTTC.

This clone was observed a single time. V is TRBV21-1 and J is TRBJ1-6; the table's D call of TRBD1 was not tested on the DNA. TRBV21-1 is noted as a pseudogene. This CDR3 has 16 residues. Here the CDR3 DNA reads TGTGCCAGCAGCATACAGGAGAGCTCCTATAATTCACCCCTCCACTTT. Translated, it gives CASSIQESSYNSPLHF.

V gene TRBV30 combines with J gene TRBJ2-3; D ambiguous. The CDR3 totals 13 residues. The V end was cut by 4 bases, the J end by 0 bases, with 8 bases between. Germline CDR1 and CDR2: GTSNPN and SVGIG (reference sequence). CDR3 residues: CAWMLASTDTQYF. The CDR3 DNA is TGTGCCTGGATGCTGGCAAGCACAGATACGCAGTATTTT. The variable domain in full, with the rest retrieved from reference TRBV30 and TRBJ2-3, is SQTIHQWPATLVQPVGSPLSLECTVEGTSNPNLYWYRQAAGRGLQLLFYSVGIGQISSEVPQNLSASRPQDRQFILSSKKLLLSDSGFYLCAWMLASTDTQYFGPGTRLTVL.

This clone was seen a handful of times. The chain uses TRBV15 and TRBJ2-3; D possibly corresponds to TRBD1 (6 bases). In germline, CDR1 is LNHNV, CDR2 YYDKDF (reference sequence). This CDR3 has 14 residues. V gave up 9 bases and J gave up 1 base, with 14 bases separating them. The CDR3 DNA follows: TGTGCCACTTCAGGAGGACAGCGCACAGATACGCAGTATTTT. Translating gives CATSGGQRTDTQYF.

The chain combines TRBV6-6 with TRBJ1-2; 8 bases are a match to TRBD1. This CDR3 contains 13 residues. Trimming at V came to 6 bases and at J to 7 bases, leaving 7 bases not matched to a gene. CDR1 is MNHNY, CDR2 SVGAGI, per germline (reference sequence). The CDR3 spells CASSLDRVGGYTF. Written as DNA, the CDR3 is TGTGCCAGCAGCTTGGACAGGGTGGGTGGCTACACCTTC.

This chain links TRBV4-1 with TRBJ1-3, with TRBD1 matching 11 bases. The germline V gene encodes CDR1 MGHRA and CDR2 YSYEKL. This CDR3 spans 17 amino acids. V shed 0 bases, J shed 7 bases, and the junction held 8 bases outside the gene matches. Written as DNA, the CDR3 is TGCGCCAGCAGCCAAGATAGGACAGGGGGCTATTCCAACACCATATATTTT. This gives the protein CASSQDRTGGYSNTIYF.

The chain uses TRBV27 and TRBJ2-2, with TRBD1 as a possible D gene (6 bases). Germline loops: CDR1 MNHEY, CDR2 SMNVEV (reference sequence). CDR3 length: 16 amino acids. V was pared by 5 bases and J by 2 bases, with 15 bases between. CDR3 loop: CASSGQTQYNTGELFF. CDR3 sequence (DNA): TGTGCCAGCAGTGGACAGACCCAATACAACACCGGGGAGCTGTTTTTT.

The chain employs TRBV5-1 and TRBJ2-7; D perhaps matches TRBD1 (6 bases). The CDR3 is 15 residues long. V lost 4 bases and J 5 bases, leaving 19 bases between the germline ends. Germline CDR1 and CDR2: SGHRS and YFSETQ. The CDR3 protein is CASSQMATGNNEQYF. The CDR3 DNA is TGCGCCAGCAGCCAGATGGCAACAGGGAATAACGAGCAGTACTTC.

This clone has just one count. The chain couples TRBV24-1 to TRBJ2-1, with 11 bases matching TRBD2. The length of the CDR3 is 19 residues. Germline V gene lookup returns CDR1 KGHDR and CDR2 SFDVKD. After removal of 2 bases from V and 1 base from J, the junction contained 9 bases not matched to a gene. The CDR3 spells CATSDWDQLAGGSYNEQFF. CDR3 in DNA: TGTGCCACCAGTGATTGGGATCAATTAGCGGGAGGGTCCTACAATGAGCAGTTCTTC.

CDR3 sequence (DNA): TGTGCCAGCAGCTTGGTCGGCGGATTAGAGGAAAAACTGTTTTTT. Protein product: CASSLVGGLEEKLFF. The V gene is TRBV5-6, the J gene TRBJ1-4; D remains unclear. Germline CDR1 reads SGHDT; CDR2 reads YYEEEE. Trimming pared 0 bases from V and 8 bases from J, leaving 14 bases between. The CDR3 has 15 residues. Drawing the rest from reference TRBV5-6 and TRBJ1-4, the complete variable domain is DAGVTQSPTHLIKTRGQQVTLRCSPKSGHDTVSWYQQALGQGPQFIFQYYEEEERQRGNFPDRFSGHQFPNYSSELNVNALLLGDSALYLCASSLVGGLEEKLFFGSGTQLSVL.

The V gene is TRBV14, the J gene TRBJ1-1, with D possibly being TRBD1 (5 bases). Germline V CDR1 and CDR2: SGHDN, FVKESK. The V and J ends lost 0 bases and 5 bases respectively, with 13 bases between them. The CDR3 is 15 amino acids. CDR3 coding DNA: TGTGCCAGCAGCCAAGATTCAGGGAGGGGAACTGAAGCTTTCTTT. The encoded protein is CASSQDSGRGTEAFF.

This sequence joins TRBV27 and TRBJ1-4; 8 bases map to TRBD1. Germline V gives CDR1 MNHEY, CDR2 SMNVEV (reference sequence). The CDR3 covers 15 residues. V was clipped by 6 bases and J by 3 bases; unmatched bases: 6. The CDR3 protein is CASREGQDPNEKLFF. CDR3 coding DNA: TGTGCCAGCAGGGAGGGACAGGATCCTAATGAAAAACTGTTTTTT.